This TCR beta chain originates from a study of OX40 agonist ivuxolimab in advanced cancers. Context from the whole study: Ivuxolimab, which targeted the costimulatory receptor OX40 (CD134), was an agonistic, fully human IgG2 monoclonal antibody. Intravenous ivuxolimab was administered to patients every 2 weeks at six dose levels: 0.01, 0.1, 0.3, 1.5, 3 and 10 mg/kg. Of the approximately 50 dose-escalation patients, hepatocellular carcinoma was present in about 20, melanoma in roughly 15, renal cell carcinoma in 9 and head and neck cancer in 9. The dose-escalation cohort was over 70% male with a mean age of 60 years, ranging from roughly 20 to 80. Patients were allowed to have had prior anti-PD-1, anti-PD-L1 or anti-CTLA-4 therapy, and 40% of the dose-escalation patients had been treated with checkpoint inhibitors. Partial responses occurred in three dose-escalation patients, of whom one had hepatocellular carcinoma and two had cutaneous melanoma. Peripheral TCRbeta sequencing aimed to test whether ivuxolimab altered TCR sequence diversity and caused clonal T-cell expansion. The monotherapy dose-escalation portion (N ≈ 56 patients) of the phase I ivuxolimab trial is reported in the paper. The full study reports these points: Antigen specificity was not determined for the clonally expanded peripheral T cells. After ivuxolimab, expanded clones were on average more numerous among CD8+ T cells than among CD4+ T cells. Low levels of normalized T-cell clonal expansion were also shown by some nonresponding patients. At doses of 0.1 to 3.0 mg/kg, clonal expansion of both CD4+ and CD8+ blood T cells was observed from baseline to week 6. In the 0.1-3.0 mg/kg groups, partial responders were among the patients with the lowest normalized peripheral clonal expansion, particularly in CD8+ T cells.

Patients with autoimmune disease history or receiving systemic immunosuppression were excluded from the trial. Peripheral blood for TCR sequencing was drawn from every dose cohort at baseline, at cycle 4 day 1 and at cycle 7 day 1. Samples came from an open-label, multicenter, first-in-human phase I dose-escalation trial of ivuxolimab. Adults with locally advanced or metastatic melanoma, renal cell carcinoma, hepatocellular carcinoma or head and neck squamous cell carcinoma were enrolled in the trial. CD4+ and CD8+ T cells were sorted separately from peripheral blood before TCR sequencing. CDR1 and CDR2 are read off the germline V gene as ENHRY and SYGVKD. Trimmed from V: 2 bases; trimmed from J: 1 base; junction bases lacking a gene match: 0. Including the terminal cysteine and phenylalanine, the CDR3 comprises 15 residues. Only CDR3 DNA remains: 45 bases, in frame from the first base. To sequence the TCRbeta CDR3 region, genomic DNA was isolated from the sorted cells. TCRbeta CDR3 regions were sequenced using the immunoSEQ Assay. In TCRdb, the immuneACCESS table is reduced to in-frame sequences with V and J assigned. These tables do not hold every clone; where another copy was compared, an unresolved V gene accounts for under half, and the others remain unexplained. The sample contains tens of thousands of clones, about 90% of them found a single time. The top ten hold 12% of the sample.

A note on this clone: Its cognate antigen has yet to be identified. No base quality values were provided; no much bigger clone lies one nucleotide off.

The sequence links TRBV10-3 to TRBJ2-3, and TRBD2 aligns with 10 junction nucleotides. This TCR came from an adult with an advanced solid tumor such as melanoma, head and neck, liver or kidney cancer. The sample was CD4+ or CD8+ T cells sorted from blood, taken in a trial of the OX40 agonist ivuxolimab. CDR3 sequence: CAISEGTSGTDTQYF. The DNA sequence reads TGTGCCATCAGTGAGGGGACTAGCGGCACAGATACGCAGTATTTT.